One sample yielded the 21 T cell receptor beta chains listed below, sequenced in a study of blood T cells in healthy people across ages. Combining a sample-barcoded 5' primer with a J-beta primer mix, a second PCR ran for about 6 to 11 cycles. One entry per CDR3 protein results from TCRdb running MiXCR on the 5' RACE reads. Among about 570,000 distinct CDR3 sequences listed, around a quarter were seen once. These sequences were also reported in another study, on T cells of mothers and their children.

The sample taken for sequencing was blood. The receptors were gathered from a boy younger than 10 in good health.

This clonotype was counted a few times. J is TRBJ1-2 and V is TRBV4-3; D gene uncertain. V lost 0 bases, J lost 6 bases, and 14 bases lay in between. The CDR3 covers 15 residues. The germline V gene encodes CDR1 LGHNA and CDR2 YSLEER. The CDR3 region is CASSQDGGITHGYTF. CDR3 nucleotide sequence: TGCGCCAGCAGCCAAGATGGCGGAATAACCCATGGCTACACCTTC.

The rearrangement links TRBV27 to TRBJ2-5; TRBD2 aligns across 8 bases. This CDR3 is built from 14 residues. With 5 bases clipped from V and 5 bases from J, the junction kept 7 bases outside the gene matches. Looked up from germline, CDR1 is MNHEY and CDR2 is SMNVEV (reference sequence). The CDR3 is CASSARTSYETQYF. The CDR3 DNA reads as TGTGCCAGCAGTGCTCGGACTAGCTATGAGACCCAGTACTTC.

This rearrangement joins TRBV27 to TRBJ2-1, with D uncertain. Deletions cut 8 bases from V and 1 base from J, with 15 bases between. This CDR3 has 15 residues. CDR1 and CDR2 from the germline V gene are MNHEY and SMNVEV (reference sequence). CDR3 region: CASLDSVGSYNEQFF. The CDR3 nucleotides are TGTGCCAGCCTAGATTCAGTTGGATCCTACAATGAGCAGTTCTTC.

This clonotype was found a few times. The rearrangement links TRBV5-1 to TRBJ1-3; D is uncertain. Trimming stripped 2 bases from V and 3 bases from J, with 9 bases between. This CDR3 spans 14 amino acids. The germline CDR1 and CDR2 sequences are SGHRS and YFSETQ. The CDR3 DNA reads TGCGCCAGCAGCTTTGAAGGAGATGGAAACACCATATATTTT. Translated, it gives CASSFEGDGNTIYF.

The chain has TRBV13 and TRBJ2-3; maybe TRBD1 (6 bases). This CDR3 contains 15 residues. CDR1 is PRHDT and CDR2 is FYEKMQ in the germline V gene (reference sequence). Trimming took 3 bases from V and 2 from J, leaving 12 bases between them. CDR3 bases: TGTGCCAGCAGCTTGAAGGACAGAATCACAGATACGCAGTATTTT. This codes for CASSLKDRITDTQYF.

This chain links TRBV6-5 with TRBJ2-5; TRBD1 matches at 7 bases. Matching the DNA end better, TRBJ2-7 makes the J call doubtful. From germline, CDR1 is MNHEY and CDR2 SVGAGI. The CDR3 contains 13 residues. CDR3 sequence reads: CASRGTDYYEQYF. CDR3 sequence (DNA): TGTGCCAGCAGAGGGACAGACTACTACGAGCAGTACTTC.

This clonotype appeared a few times. The rearrangement links TRBV19 to TRBJ2-2; TRBD1 matches 7 bases. The V gene's germline CDR1 is LNHDA and CDR2 SQIVND (reference sequence). The CDR3 is 14 residues long. Germline trimming cut 10 bases from V and 6 bases from J; bases unmatched to any gene: 11. CDR3: CATKPGQKAGELFF. CDR3 DNA: TGTGCCACCAAACCGGGACAGAAAGCCGGGGAGCTGTTTTTT.

In this sample, this clonotype turned up a few times. This chain connects TRBV20-1 to TRBJ2-1, with a possible D match to TRBD2 (7 bases). The V end was cut by 6 bases, the J end by 10 bases, with 25 bases between. This CDR3 comprises 15 residues. Germline assignment: CDR1 DFQATT and CDR2 SNEGSKA (reference sequence). The CDR3 bases are TGCAGTGCCCCAACGACAATCCCGGGGGGCGAAGAGCAGTTCTTC. Protein: CSAPTTIPGGEEQFF.

The chain is built from TRBV5-5 and TRBJ2-7, with TRBD2 identical over 8 bases. Judging by the DNA end, TRBJ2-1 fits better; the J call may be wrong. The CDR3 extends over 12 amino acids. CDR1 and CDR2 (germline): SGHKS, YYEKEE (reference sequence). The CDR3 region has the DNA TGTGCCAGCAGCATTCCGGGACTAGGGCAGTTCTTC. Protein product: CASSIPGLGQFF.

The rearrangement joins TRBV6-6 to TRBJ2-7; 13 bases are shared with TRBD2. The J segment lost 1 base and the V segment lost 6 bases, leaving 6 bases of the junction unmatched. The CDR3 loop spans 16 amino acids. CDR1 and CDR2 (germline): MNHNY, SVGAGI (reference sequence). The CDR3: CASRLGLAGESYEQYF. CDR3 sequence (DNA): TGTGCCAGCAGACTAGGACTAGCGGGGGAGTCCTACGAGCAGTACTTC.

In this sample, this clonotype turned up a few times. One end of the junction fails to match germline, which may point to a read error. The V call is TRBV28, the J call TRBJ2-5; D uncertain. CDR1 is MDHEN and CDR2 is SYDVKM in the germline V gene. The CDR3 is made up of 15 amino acids. DNA of the CDR3: TGTGCCGGCAGTTTATATCGACCCCGTCAAGAGACCCAGTACTTC. It encodes CAGSLYRPRQETQYF.

This clonotype was found a few times. This chain uses TRBV4-3 with TRBJ2-5; D tentatively fits TRBD1 or TRBD2 (6 bases each). The J call may be wrong; the DNA end is better matched by TRBJ2-1. CDR1 LGHNA and CDR2 YSLEER come from the germline V gene. The CDR3 loop spans 16 amino acids. This chain's CDR3 is CASSPRGGRVYNEQFF. CDR3 DNA: TGCGCCAGCAGCCCCCGAGGGGGGAGAGTGTACAATGAGCAGTTCTTC.

The chain uses TRBV10-3 and TRBJ2-5; no clear D. The CDR3 loop spans 13 amino acids. Trimming removed 2 bases from V and 4 bases from J, with 8 bases in between. In germline, CDR1 is ENHRY, CDR2 SYGVKD. This CDR3 reads CAISETAGETQYF. DNA of the CDR3: TGTGCCATCAGTGAGACCGCTGGAGAGACCCAGTACTTC.

This chain links TRBV11-2 with TRBJ1-4, with D possibly being TRBD1 (6 bases). V was shortened by 5 bases and J by 3 bases, with 10 bases between the two germline ends. Germline CDR1 SGHAT, CDR2 FQNNGV. There are 14 residues in the CDR3. CDR3 DNA: TGTGCCAGCAGCACAAGGACAGCTAATGAAAAACTGTTTTTT. Translating gives CASSTRTANEKLFF.

This chain joins TRBV27 and TRBJ2-7, with D perhaps TRBD2 (5 bases). Germline CDR1 is MNHEY and CDR2 is SMNVEV (reference sequence). The CDR3 is made up of 13 amino acids. V lost 10 bases and J lost 1, with 14 bases in between. The CDR3 here is CATVRRPSYEQYF. CDR3 nucleotides: TGTGCCACCGTCAGGAGGCCGTCCTACGAGCAGTACTTC.

The chain recombines TRBV7-9 with TRBJ2-1; D might be TRBD1 or TRBD2, each matching 5 bases. Deletions cut 4 bases from V and 3 bases from J, with 13 bases between. Looked up from germline, CDR1 is SEHNR and CDR2 is FQNEAQ (reference sequence). CDR3 length: 15 amino acids. CDR3 residues: CASSSRDGHYNEQFF. The CDR3 nucleotides are TGTGCCAGCAGCTCACGGGACGGCCACTACAATGAGCAGTTCTTC. Drawing the rest from reference TRBV7-9 and TRBJ2-1, the complete variable domain is DTGVSQNPRHKITKRGQNVTFRCDPISEHNRLYWYRQTLGQGPEFLTYFQNEAQLEKSRLLSDRFSAERPKGSFSTLEIQRTEQGDSAMYLCASSSRDGHYNEQFFGPGTRLTVL.

CDR3 in DNA: TGTGCCAGCAGCTGGGGACTAGTAAACGAGCAGTTCTTC. It is translated as CASSWGLVNEQFF. The genes are TRBV5-5 and TRBJ2-1, with TRBD2 matching 8 bases. This CDR3 comprises 13 residues. Germline assignment: CDR1 SGHKS and CDR2 YYEKEE (reference sequence). Trimming cost V 3 bases and J 10 bases; bases outside gene matches: 6.

V and J are TRBV29-1 and TRBJ2-5; D remains unclear. V lost 0 bases to trimming and J lost 4 bases, with 9 bases between them. This CDR3 is built from 13 residues. The germline gives CDR1 SQVTM, CDR2 ANQGSEA. CDR3 region: CSVEDRFLETQYF. The DNA for the CDR3 is TGCAGCGTTGAAGACAGGTTTTTAGAGACCCAGTACTTC.

The rearrangement links TRBV10-2 to TRBJ2-7; TRBD2 agrees at 16 bases. CDR3 size: 17 residues. The germline V gene has CDR1 WSHSY and CDR2 SAAADI. J was trimmed by 3 bases and V by 6 bases; bases with no gene match: 8. CDR3 coding DNA: TGCGCCAGCAGAGCGGGACTAGCGGGAGGGGTCCTCTACGAGCAGTACTTC. Residues: CASRAGLAGGVLYEQYF.

This clonotype was seen only a few times. The V and J genes are TRBV21-1 and TRBJ2-5; TRBD1, the table's D call, lacks a check against the DNA. TRBV21-1 is shown as a pseudogene. CDR3 length: 15 residues. The CDR3 DNA sequence: TGTGCCAGCAGCTCAGCGGCGGGCGATTGGGAGACCCAGTACTTC. Protein product: CASSSAAGDWETQYF.

The V gene is TRBV7-2, the J gene TRBJ2-1; D is unresolved. The CDR3 covers 15 residues. The germline CDR1 and CDR2 sequences are SGHTA and FQGNSA. Trimming cost V 2 bases and J 8 bases, with 16 bases left between them. CDR3 sequence (DNA): TGTGCCAGCAGCTTACTAGTTAACGGGTTCGATGAGCAGTTCTTC. As protein: CASSLLVNGFDEQFF.